The 9 T cell receptor beta chains below come from one sample, sequenced in a study of T cell responses to AZD1222 COVID-19 vaccine. Here immunoSEQ multiplex PCR was the method, and the copy in TCRdb shows in-frame clones only, minus some. The sample includes 73,000 or so clones, 60% to 85% of them seen just once. Sequences were derived from peripheral blood, sampled 28 days after the second AZD1222 dose. The origin of the receptors is an adult who received the AZD1222 COVID-19 vaccine.

The chain carries TRBV18 and TRBJ1-3, with no clear D. This CDR3 has 15 amino acids. CDR1 KGHSH and CDR2 LQKENI come from the germline V gene. V was pared by 5 bases and J by 2 bases, with 13 bases between. The CDR3 DNA is TGTGCCAGCTCAGCAGACCCAGCCCCTGGAAACACCATATATTTT. Translation gives CASSADPAPGNTIYF.

This clone was seen a few times. The V gene is TRBV4-3, the J gene TRBJ2-7; D ambiguous. Germline V gives CDR1 LGHNA, CDR2 YSLEER. There are 13 residues in the CDR3. The V end was cut by 1 base, the J end by 2 bases, with 6 bases between. CDR3 sequence (DNA): TGCGCCAGCAGCCAAGGAGAAACCTACGAGCAGTACTTC. This codes for CASSQGETYEQYF.

V is TRBV7-2 and J is TRBJ2-1; D is possibly TRBD2 (6 bases). CDR3 length equals 14 residues. Germline CDR1 and CDR2: SGHTA and FQGNSA. The ends were cut back, 5 bases at V and 8 bases at J, with 16 bases in the middle. This CDR3 reads CASSLEGWGDEQFF. The CDR3 region has the DNA TGTGCCAGCAGCCTAGAAGGGTGGGGGGATGAGCAGTTCTTC. The full variable domain, in which reference TRBV7-2 and TRBJ2-1 provide the parts outside the CDR3, is GAGVSQSPSNKVTEKGKDVELRCDPISGHTALYWYRQSLGQGLEFLIYFQGNSAPDKSGLPSDRFSAERTGGSVSTLTIQRTQQEDSAVYLCASSLEGWGDEQFFGPGTRLTVL.

This chain joins TRBV19 and TRBJ1-2; D is unclear. The CDR3 totals 12 residues. The V end lost 3 bases, the J end lost 4 bases, and 6 bases lay between the germline ends. Germline CDR1 LNHDA, CDR2 SQIVND (reference sequence). The CDR3 DNA is TGTGCCAGTAGTATGGAAGGCTATGGCTACACCTTC. It translates to CASSMEGYGYTF.

The chain joins TRBV12-3 or TRBV12-4 to TRBJ1-5; D is unclear. The CDR3 covers 13 residues. Trimming pared 2 bases from V and 4 bases from J, leaving 6 bases between. The CDR3 DNA sequence: TGTGCCAGCAGTTTATGGTGGAATCAGCCCCAGCATTTT. Translating gives CASSLWWNQPQHF.

The gene calls are TRBV5-1 and TRBJ2-5, with 7 bases matching TRBD2. Trimming cost V 3 bases and J 1 base; bases outside gene matches: 3. The V gene's germline CDR1 is SGHRS and CDR2 YFSETQ. The CDR3 loop spans 14 amino acids. The CDR3 DNA is TGCGCCAGCAGCTCGGGGGGATCCCAAGAGACCCAGTACTTC. Its protein product is CASSSGGSQETQYF.

The count of this clone is one. The V call is TRBV3-1 (or the pseudogene TRBV3-2), the J call TRBJ1-5, with TRBD1 identical over 9 bases. The germline CDR1 and CDR2 sequences are LGHDT and YNNKEL (reference sequence). V shed 4 bases, J shed 9 bases, and the junction held 7 bases outside the gene matches. This CDR3 is 14 amino acids long. CDR3 sequence reads: CASSRGQGVLPQHF. The CDR3 DNA reads TGTGCCAGCAGCCGGGGACAGGGAGTACTGCCCCAGCATTTT.

The J gene is TRBJ2-7, the V gene TRBV5-5; 9 bases line up with TRBD1. Germline CDR1 and CDR2: SGHKS and YYEKEE (reference sequence). The V and J ends lost 5 bases and 4 bases, in that order; junction bases with no gene match: 13. This CDR3 is built from 16 residues. The CDR3 DNA follows: TGTGCCAGCAGGAGAACACCGGGGACAGGGTTTTACGAGCAGTACTTC. This encodes CASRRTPGTGFYEQYF.

This rearrangement joins TRBV21-1 to TRBJ2-7; no check of the table's D call, TRBD1, against the DNA was made. TRBV21-1 is given as a pseudogene. The CDR3 covers 15 residues. The CDR3 sequence is CASSKETGGDDEQYF. CDR3 DNA: TGTGCCAGCAGCAAAGAAACAGGGGGCGACGACGAGCAGTACTTC.